This T cell receptor beta chain was identified in a study of cytomegalovirus exposure and HLA in healthy donors (dated by TCRdb to 2015 to 2018). Some background on the complete study: A later analysis indicated that the roughly 120 validation repertoires were generated on the platform also employed for the 650 to 850 repertoires of the first cohort. The study aimed to test whether cataloging public T cell receptors could reveal signatures of past pathogen exposure. In addition to the first cohort of around 670 subjects, a separate validation cohort of over 90 different subjects was used. The study combined high-throughput TCR immunosequencing, statistical association of individual TCRs with disease status, and machine learning to predict cytomegalovirus infection status.

The research as a whole found: A later analysis had no HLA typing for the validation cohort, so co-occurrence there was scored across all 130 or so repertoires. It was suggested by the authors that the approach could potentially be generalized to other disease states and immunological phenotypes. Of the cluster scores, approximately 94% were above 0 in a later analysis, which found that TCRs clustered in the first cohort also tended to co-occur in the 120 or so validation repertoires. The study gave a list of 150 to 200 TCR beta chains associated with cytomegalovirus. While some public TCRs were present in many individuals, most TCR sequences turned up only very rarely across donors. Three of the identified cytomegalovirus-associated TCR beta chains were confirmed in vitro to be specific for cytomegalovirus antigens. The classifier was reported to diagnose cytomegalovirus status with high specificity and sensitivity in both the original cohort and the validation cohort.

Cut back by 4 bases and 4 bases, the V and J ends lie 10 bases apart. Its CDR3 holds 12 amino acids, cysteine through phenylalanine. Of all the DNA, just the CDR3 is kept, 36 bases in frame from base 1. CDR1 is given as GTSNPN and CDR2 as SVGIG, both from the germline V gene (reference sequence). Library prep was done by the immunoSEQ multiplex PCR assay. Per the original workflow: A statistical classification framework was developed to diagnose cytomegalovirus status using the catalog of TCR beta chain sequences. The table was pulled from immuneACCESS by TCRdb, which kept in-frame rearrangements only. Such tables lose some clones; where checked, under half of the loss comes from unresolved V genes, and the rest has no known cause. Clonal size and the V and J genes are those of that table, whereas D and trimming came from the DNA. For this sample there are roughly 150,000 clones; more than 85% appear just once. The ten largest clonotypes hold 0.6% to 0.85% of the sample.

The donors were included in the validation cohort of around 120 subjects, a group kept apart from the roughly 700-subject first cohort. As concerns this clone: It has no known antigen specificity. No base qualities exist here, and no much larger clone lies one base off it.

The source is a man aged 18 to 29 in good health and CMV-seronegative. In this chain, TRBV30 is recombined with TRBJ1-1, with a tentative D gene TRBD1 over 6 matching bases. What was sequenced was PBMCs. The CDR3 here reads CAWMRGSTEAFF. The DNA sequence is given as TGTGCCTGGATGAGGGGGTCCACTGAAGCTTTCTTT.